One T cell receptor (beta chain) is described in this entry. Germline DNA was also extracted, while the blood RNA originated from unsorted whole blood. Infection with HBV was chronic in patients; they were treatment-naive. The data derive from a study of tumor-infiltrating lymphocytes in primary liver carcinoma. On the study more broadly: Samples returned roughly 3.5 to 8 million productive TCRbeta reads each. Read depth did not differ significantly between tissue types.

The CDR3 has 17 residues. V lost 5 bases to trimming and J lost 8 bases, with 24 bases between them. The germline V gene encodes CDR1 SGHAT and CDR2 FQNNGV. With 500 to 650 ng total RNA as template and a constant-region primer, TCR beta cDNA was made. Three-round nested multiplex PCR performed with slightly modified ARM-PCR produced the TCR beta libraries. TRBV1-TRBV30 forward primers paired with a C-beta reverse primer were used in the first two PCR rounds, which ran approximately 10 cycles each. MiXCR, applied by TCRdb to the multiplex PCR reads, yields one record per CDR3 protein. The sample lists a few hundred thousand distinct CDR3 sequences, 50% to 60% occurring once.

The V call is TRBV11-2, the J call TRBJ2-2, with unresolved D. This TCR came from a woman aged 25-40 years with primary liver carcinoma and hepatitis B virus infection. The sequenced sample consisted of peripheral blood. CDR3: CASSPGGNALNMGELFF. The CDR3 DNA follows: TGTGCCAGCAGCCCCGGTGGGAATGCCCTCAACATGGGGGAGCTGTTTTTT.